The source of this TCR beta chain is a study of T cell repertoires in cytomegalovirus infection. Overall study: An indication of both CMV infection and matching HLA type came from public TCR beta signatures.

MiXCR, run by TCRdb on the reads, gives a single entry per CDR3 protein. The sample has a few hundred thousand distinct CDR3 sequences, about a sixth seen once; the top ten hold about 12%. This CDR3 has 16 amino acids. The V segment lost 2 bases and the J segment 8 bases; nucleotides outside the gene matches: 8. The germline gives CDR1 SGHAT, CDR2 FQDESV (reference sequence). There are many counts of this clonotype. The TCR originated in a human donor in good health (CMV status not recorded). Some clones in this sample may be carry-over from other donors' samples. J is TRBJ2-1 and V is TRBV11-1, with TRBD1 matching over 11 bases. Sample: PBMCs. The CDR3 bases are TGTGCCAGCAGCTTAACAGGGACAGGGGGTTTTTATGAGCAGTTCTTC. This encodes CASSLTGTGGFYEQFF.